One and the same sample provided the 20 T cell receptor beta chains below, sequenced in a study of T-cell reconstitution after alpha-beta-depleted transplantation in children. Library preparation (for TCRbeta) was performed with unique molecular identifiers. TCRdb reprocessed the PCR reads with MiXCR, giving one entry per CDR3 protein. The table lists a few hundred thousand distinct CDR3 sequences, around 20% of them singletons. Sequenced here: PBMCs from the stem cell graft donor, sampled from the stem cell graft. Receptors originate from a human donor who donated a stem cell graft to a child with acute myeloid leukemia.

The chain combines TRBV9 with TRBJ2-1; perhaps TRBD2 as D (6 bases). This CDR3 is built from 14 residues. The V end was cut by 4 bases, the J end by 9 bases, with 17 bases between. Germline V gene data show CDR1 as SGDLS and CDR2 as YYNGEE. The CDR3 reads CASSRYGGTVEQFF. The DNA of the CDR3 is TGTGCCAGCAGCCGATACGGGGGTACGGTTGAGCAGTTCTTC.

This clonotype was observed a handful of times. CDR3 DNA: TGCAGTGCTAGAGATAGGCCAGGGAAAAGCTACGAGCAGTACTTC. Encoded protein: CSARDRPGKSYEQYF. The rearrangement joins TRBV20-1 to TRBJ2-7; weak D call: TRBD1 (5 bases). V was trimmed by 0 bases and J by 3 bases, leaving 15 bases between them. This CDR3 has 15 residues. In germline, CDR1 is DFQATT, CDR2 SNEGSKA (reference sequence).

This clonotype has only a few counts. CDR3: CASSQMLTGRIRPDTQYF. The CDR3 coding sequence is TGCGCCAGCAGCCAGATGTTGACAGGGAGGATTCGGCCAGATACGCAGTATTTT. This chain connects TRBV4-3 to TRBJ2-3, with D perhaps matching TRBD1 (7 bases). Trimming left V 3 bases short and J 4 bases short, with 23 bases between. Looked up from germline, CDR1 is LGHNA and CDR2 is YSLEER. CDR3 size: 18 residues.

The chain couples TRBV4-2 to TRBJ2-5; 7 nucleotides agree with TRBD1. J was trimmed by 2 bases and V by 1 base; bases with no gene match: 7. Germline V gene lookup returns CDR1 LGHNA and CDR2 YNFKEQ. This CDR3 is 16 amino acids long. In DNA form, the CDR3 reads TGTGCCAGCAGCCAAGTCCCAGGGGGTGGGCAAGAGACCCAGTACTTC. It yields the protein CASSQVPGGGQETQYF.

The table lists this clonotype with a few counts. The gene calls are TRBV6-1 and TRBJ2-7; unclear D gene. The V gene lost 5 bases and the J gene lost 2 bases, with 13 bases spanning the gap. CDR3 length: 14 residues. The germline V gene encodes CDR1 MNHNS and CDR2 SASEGT. The CDR3 protein is CASSLPSGTYEQYF. In DNA, the CDR3 is TGTGCCAGCAGTCTCCCCTCTGGTACCTACGAGCAGTACTTC.

The chain is built from TRBV5-6 and TRBJ2-5; TRBD2 matches at 8 bases. Trimming at V came to 4 bases and at J to 3 bases, leaving 5 bases not matched to a gene. Germline lookup yields CDR1 SGHDT and CDR2 YYEEEE. The CDR3 is made up of 14 amino acids. For the CDR3, the DNA is TGTGCCAGCAGCCCCCAGCGGGGGAAAGAGACCCAGTACTTC. This sequence encodes CASSPQRGKETQYF.

This clonotype has a count of ten or more. This chain connects TRBV29-1 to TRBJ1-2; TRBD1 matches 7 bases. The CDR3 consists of 14 residues. Germline CDR1 is SQVTM and CDR2 is ANQGSEA. With V trimmed by 2 bases and J by 8 bases, 11 bases remained unmatched. The chain's CDR3 is CSVETAGGALGYTF. Here the CDR3 DNA reads TGCAGCGTTGAAACGGCAGGGGGAGCGTTGGGCTACACCTTC.

This clonotype was counted at least ten times. This chain uses TRBV20-1 with TRBJ2-1, with D unresolved. This CDR3 is 14 amino acids long. Germline lookup yields CDR1 DFQATT and CDR2 SNEGSKA (reference sequence). The V end was cut by 3 bases, the J end by 0 bases, with 9 bases between. CDR3 protein: CSARPIGSYNEQFF. The CDR3, as DNA: TGCAGTGCTAGGCCGATTGGCTCCTACAATGAGCAGTTCTTC.

The chain is built from TRBV6-5 and TRBJ2-7; no reliable D call. The CDR3 is 13 amino acids. In germline, CDR1 is MNHEY, CDR2 SVGAGI. V lost 6 bases, J lost 3 bases, and 12 bases lay in between. The CDR3 DNA is TGTGCCAGCAGGACTGGTCGAAACTACGAGCAGTACTTC. It encodes CASRTGRNYEQYF.

The gene calls are TRBV28 and TRBJ2-5; D is perhaps TRBD1 (6 bases). V dropped 5 bases and J dropped 2 bases, with 18 bases sitting between them. Germline lookup yields CDR1 MDHEN and CDR2 SYDVKM. The CDR3 has 16 residues. The CDR3 protein is CASSPIRGAGQETQYF. The CDR3 DNA reads TGTGCCAGCAGTCCAATCAGGGGCGCAGGTCAAGAGACCCAGTACTTC.

The table lists this clonotype with a few counts. CDR3: CASSWTGGESEQYF. DNA for the CDR3: TGTGCCAGCAGCTGGACAGGGGGTGAATCCGAGCAGTACTTC. The chain uses TRBV5-5 and TRBJ2-7; the match to TRBD1 covers 10 bases. V dropped 3 bases and J dropped 6; count of bases not matched to a gene: 6. Germline values: CDR1 SGHKS, CDR2 YYEKEE (reference sequence). CDR3 length equals 14 residues.

The V and J genes are TRBV15 and TRBJ2-3; no firm D call. The CDR3 spans 13 residues. Germline lookup yields CDR1 LNHNV and CDR2 YYDKDF (reference sequence). Trimming left V 3 bases short and J 4 bases short, with 8 bases between. The CDR3 region is CATSSRTADTQYF. In nucleotides, the CDR3 is TGTGCCACCAGCAGTAGGACCGCAGATACGCAGTATTTT.

This clonotype was seen repeatedly, ten times or more. The chain links TRBV12-3 or TRBV12-4 to TRBJ2-1, with 7 positions matching TRBD2. The CDR3 length is 13 residues. After removal of 3 bases from V and 12 bases from J, the junction contained 8 bases not matched to a gene. The CDR3 sequence is CASSFPQRDRQFF. The CDR3 bases are TGTGCCAGCAGTTTCCCCCAGCGGGATAGGCAGTTCTTC.

This clonotype came up a few times. The chain is built from TRBV5-4 and TRBJ2-1; TRBD1 matches 10 bases. CDR3 size: 16 residues. The germline V gene encodes CDR1 SGHNT and CDR2 YYREEE (reference sequence). The J segment lost 4 bases and the V segment lost 0 bases, leaving 4 bases of the junction unmatched. This CDR3 reads CASSLGTGGGYNEQFF. The CDR3 DNA reads as TGTGCCAGCAGCTTGGGGACAGGGGGAGGGTACAATGAGCAGTTCTTC.

This clonotype was seen a few times. The rearrangement links TRBV7-6 to TRBJ2-3; D perhaps matches TRBD2 (6 bases). Germline V gene data show CDR1 as SGHVS and CDR2 as FNYEAQ. This CDR3 has 14 residues. V was trimmed by 6 bases and J by 6 bases, leaving 16 bases between them. CDR3 protein: CASSSGTPLDTQYF. For the CDR3, the DNA is TGTGCCAGCAGTTCGGGGACTCCCCTGGATACGCAGTATTTT.

This clonotype has more than one count but fewer than ten. This rearrangement joins TRBV10-1 to TRBJ2-7, with D possibly being TRBD2 (6 bases). CDR1 is WNHNN, CDR2 SYGVQD, per germline (reference sequence). The CDR3 spans 15 residues. V shed 5 bases and J shed 2 bases, with 16 bases lying between them. The CDR3 sequence is CASSSQSGRAYEQYF. CDR3 nucleotide sequence: TGCGCCAGCAGTAGCCAGTCCGGGAGAGCCTACGAGCAGTACTTC.

This clonotype showed up just a few times. The V gene is TRBV7-2, the J gene TRBJ1-3; D possibly corresponds to TRBD1 (6 bases). Trimming stripped 5 bases from V and 7 bases from J, with 18 bases between. The CDR3 is 15 residues long. Germline CDR1 is SGHTA and CDR2 is FQGNSA. CDR3 region: CASSPLWAQGNTIYF. CDR3 coding DNA: TGTGCCAGCAGCCCACTCTGGGCGCAGGGGAACACCATATATTTT.

This clonotype was recorded a few times. J is TRBJ2-3 and V is TRBV28; 7 nucleotides agree with TRBD1. CDR1 and CDR2 from the germline V gene are MDHEN and SYDVKM. Trimming removed 5 bases from V and 1 base from J; junction bases left unmatched: 9. The CDR3 loop spans 16 amino acids. The CDR3 loop reads CASSPSEGAGTDTQYF. The CDR3 nucleotides are TGTGCCAGCAGTCCCTCCGAGGGGGCGGGCACAGATACGCAGTATTTT.

The sample holds one count of this clonotype. The rearrangement joins TRBV27 to TRBJ2-3; the match to TRBD2 covers 10 bases. Germline CDR1 and CDR2: MNHEY and SMNVEV (reference sequence). V lost 6 bases to trimming and J lost 8 bases; unmatched junction nucleotides: 17. This CDR3 is built from 17 residues. The chain's CDR3 is CASRPWLVGASGSTQYF. DNA of the CDR3: TGTGCCAGCAGACCCTGGCTGGTAGGAGCTAGCGGGAGTACGCAGTATTTT.

The chain is built from TRBV5-1 and TRBJ2-1, with TRBD2 matching 12 bases. The CDR3 loop spans 18 amino acids. Losses at the gene ends were 0 bases for V and 0 bases for J; bases not matched to a gene: 4. CDR1 and CDR2 from the germline V gene are SGHRS and YFSETQ. The CDR3 is CASSLELAGGSSYNEQFF. CDR3 sequence (DNA): TGCGCCAGCAGCTTGGAACTAGCGGGAGGAAGCTCCTACAATGAGCAGTTCTTC.